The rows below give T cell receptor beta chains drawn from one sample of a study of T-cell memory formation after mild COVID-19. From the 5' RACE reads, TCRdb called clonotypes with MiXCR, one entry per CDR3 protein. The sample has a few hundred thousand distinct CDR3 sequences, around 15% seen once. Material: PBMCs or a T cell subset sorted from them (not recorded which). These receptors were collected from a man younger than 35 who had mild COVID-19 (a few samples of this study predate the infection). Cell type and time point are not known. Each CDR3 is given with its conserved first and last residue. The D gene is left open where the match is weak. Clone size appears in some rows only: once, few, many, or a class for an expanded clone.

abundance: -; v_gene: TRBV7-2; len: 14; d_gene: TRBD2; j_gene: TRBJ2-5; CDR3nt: TGTGCCAGCAGCTTAGTAGCGGGGCTAGAGACCCAGTACTTC; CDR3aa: CASSLVAGLETQYF
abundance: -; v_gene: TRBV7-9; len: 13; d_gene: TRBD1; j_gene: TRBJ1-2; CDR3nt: TGTGCCAGCAGCCCGGACAGGGAACATGGCTACACCTTC; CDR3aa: CASSPDREHGYTF
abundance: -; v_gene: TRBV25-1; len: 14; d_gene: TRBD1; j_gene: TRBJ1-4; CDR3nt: TGTGCCAGCAGCCGACAGGGGGCTAATGAAAAACTGTTTTTT; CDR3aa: CASSRQGANEKLFF
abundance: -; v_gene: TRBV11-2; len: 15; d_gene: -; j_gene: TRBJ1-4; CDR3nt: TGTGCCAGCAGCTTGCTGTTGGGAACTAATGAAAAACTGTTTTTT; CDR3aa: CASSLLLGTNEKLFF
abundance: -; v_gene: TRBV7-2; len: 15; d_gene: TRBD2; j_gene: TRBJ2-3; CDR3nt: TGTGCCAGCAGCTTCGGGGGGGCGAAGTGGGGGGCGCAGTATTTT; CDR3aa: CASSFGGAKWGAQYF
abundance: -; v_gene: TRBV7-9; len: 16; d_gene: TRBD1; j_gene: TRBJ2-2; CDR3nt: TGTGCCAGCAGCCTCCGGGACAGGGGGCGCGTCGGGGAGCTGTTTTTT; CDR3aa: CASSLRDRGRVGELFF
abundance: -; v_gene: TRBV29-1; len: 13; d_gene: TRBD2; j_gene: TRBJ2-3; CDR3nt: TGCAGCGGGAGGGAGCGGGGAGAAGATACGCAGTATTTT; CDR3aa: CSGRERGEDTQYF
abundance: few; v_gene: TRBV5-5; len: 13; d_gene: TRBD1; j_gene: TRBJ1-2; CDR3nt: TGTGCCAGCAGGGCGGACAGGGTGGGCGGCTACACCTTC; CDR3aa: CASRADRVGGYTF
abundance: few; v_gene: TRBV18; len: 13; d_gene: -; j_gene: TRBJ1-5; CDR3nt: TGTGCCAGCTCACCCGCCTTCGATCAGCCCCAGCATTTT; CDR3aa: CASSPAFDQPQHF
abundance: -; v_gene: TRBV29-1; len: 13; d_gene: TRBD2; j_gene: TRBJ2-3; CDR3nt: TGCAGCGCGGGACTAGCGGGGGGCAATACGCAGTATTTT; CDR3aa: CSAGLAGGNTQYF
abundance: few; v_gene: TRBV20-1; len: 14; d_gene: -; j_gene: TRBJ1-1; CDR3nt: TGCAGTGCTAGAAGAGGGGCCTTGAACACTGAAGCTTTCTTT; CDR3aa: CSARRGALNTEAFF
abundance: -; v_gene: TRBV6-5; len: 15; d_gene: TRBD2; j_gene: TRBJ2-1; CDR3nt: TGTGCCAGCAGCCCAGGACTAGCGGCGAGAAATGAGCAGTTCTTC; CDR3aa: CASSPGLAARNEQFF
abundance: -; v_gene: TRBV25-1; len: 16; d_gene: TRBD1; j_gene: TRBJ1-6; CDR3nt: TGTGCCAGCAGCGCGACCTACAGGGGCTCGTTCTCACCCCTCCACTTT; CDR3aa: CASSATYRGSFSPLHF
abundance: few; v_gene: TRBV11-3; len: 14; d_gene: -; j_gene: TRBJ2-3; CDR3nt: TGTGCCAGCAGCCACACAGGGCGGGCAGATACGCAGTATTTT; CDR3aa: CASSHTGRADTQYF
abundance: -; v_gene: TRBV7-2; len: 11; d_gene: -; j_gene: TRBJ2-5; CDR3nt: TGTGCCAGCCCCCCGCAAGAGACCCAGTACTTC; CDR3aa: CASPPQETQYF
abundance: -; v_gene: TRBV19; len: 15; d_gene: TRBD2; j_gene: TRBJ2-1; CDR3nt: TGTGCCAGTAGTATGGGGGGGACTGGCTACAATGAGCAGTTCTTC; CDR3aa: CASSMGGTGYNEQFF
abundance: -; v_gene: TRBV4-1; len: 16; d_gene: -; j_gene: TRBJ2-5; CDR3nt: TGCGCCAGCAACCATTACGACTCCGAGACTCAAGAGACCCAGTACTTC; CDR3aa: CASNHYDSETQETQYF
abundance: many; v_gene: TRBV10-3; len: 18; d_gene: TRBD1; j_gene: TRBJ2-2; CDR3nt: TGTGCCATCAGTGAATGGGGACAGGGCGCGGGGAACACCGGGGAGCTGTTTTTT; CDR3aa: CAISEWGQGAGNTGELFF
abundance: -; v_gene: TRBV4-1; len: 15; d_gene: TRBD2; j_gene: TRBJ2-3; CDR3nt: TGCGCCAGCAGCCAAGGCGGGGGGTTGACAGATACGCAGTATTTT; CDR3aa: CASSQGGGLTDTQYF
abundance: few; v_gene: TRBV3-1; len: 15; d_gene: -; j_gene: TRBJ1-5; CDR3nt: TGTGCCAGCAGCCAAGATCGGGGGGCCCAACAGCCCCAGCATTTT; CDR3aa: CASSQDRGAQQPQHF
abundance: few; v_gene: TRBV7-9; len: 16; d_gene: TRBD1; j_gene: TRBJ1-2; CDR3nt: TGTGCCAGCAGCCCAGGCCCCGGACAGGGGGCTGATGGCTACACCTTC; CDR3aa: CASSPGPGQGADGYTF
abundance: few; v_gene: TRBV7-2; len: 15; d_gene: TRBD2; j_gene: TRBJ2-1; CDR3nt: TGTGCCAGCAGCCAGGGACTAGCGGGGGCTCTTGAGCAGTTCTTC; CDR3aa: CASSQGLAGALEQFF
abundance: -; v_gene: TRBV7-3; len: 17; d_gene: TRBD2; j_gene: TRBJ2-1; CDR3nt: TGTGCCAGCAGCGCGACTAGCGGGGGGCCGAGATACAATGAGCAGTTCTTC; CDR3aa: CASSATSGGPRYNEQFF
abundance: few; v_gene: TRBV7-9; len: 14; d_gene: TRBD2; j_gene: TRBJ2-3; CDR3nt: TGTGCCAGCAGCAGGACTAGCGGGGGGGTTACGCAGTATTTT; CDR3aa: CASSRTSGGVTQYF
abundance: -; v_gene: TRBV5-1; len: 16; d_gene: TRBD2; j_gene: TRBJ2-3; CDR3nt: TGCGCCAGCAGCTTGCTAGCGGGCGACCTCACAGATACGCAGTATTTT; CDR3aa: CASSLLAGDLTDTQYF
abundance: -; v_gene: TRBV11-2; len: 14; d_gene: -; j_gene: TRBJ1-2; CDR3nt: TGTGCCAGCAGCTTTTCTGGACGGAACTATGGCTACACCTTC; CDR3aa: CASSFSGRNYGYTF
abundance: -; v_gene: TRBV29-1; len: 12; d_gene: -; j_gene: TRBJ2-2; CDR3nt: TGCAGCGTGACAGTGAACACCGGGGAGCTGTTTTTT; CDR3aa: CSVTVNTGELFF
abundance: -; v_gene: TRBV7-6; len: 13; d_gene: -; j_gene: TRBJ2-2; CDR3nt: TGTGCCAGCGGTAGTCATGACACCGGGGAGCTGTTTTTT; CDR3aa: CASGSHDTGELFF
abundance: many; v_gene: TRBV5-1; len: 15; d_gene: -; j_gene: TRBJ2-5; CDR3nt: TGCGCCAGCGGATCCCTGGGGGGGGCCGGGGAGACCCAGTACTTC; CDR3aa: CASGSLGGAGETQYF
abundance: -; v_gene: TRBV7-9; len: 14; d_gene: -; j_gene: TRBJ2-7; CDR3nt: TGTGCCAGCAGCTCGACGGTGGAAAAGGGCGAGCAGTACTTC; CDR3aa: CASSSTVEKGEQYF
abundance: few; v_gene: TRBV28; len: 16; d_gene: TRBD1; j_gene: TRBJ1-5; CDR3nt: TGTGCCAGCAGAACAGGAGCCGGTAGGGGGCATCCGACCCAGCATTTT; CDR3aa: CASRTGAGRGHPTQHF
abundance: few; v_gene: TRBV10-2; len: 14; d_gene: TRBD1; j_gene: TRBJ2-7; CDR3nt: TGCGCCAGCGGGGACAGCCAGGTCTCCTACGAGCAGTACTTC; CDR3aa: CASGDSQVSYEQYF
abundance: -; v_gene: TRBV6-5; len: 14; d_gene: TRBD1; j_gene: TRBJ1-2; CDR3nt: TGTGCCAGCAGTCGAACGACAGGGGTGATCGGCTACACCTTC; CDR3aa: CASSRTTGVIGYTF
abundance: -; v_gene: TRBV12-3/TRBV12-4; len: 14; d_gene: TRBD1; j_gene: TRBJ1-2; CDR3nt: TGTGCCAGCAGTTTAGACCAGGGGGCGAGGGGCTACACCTTC; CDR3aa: CASSLDQGARGYTF
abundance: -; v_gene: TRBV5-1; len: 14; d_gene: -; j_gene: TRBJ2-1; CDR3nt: TGCGCCAGCAGCGAACCAGGGGCTCTAAATGAGCAGTTCTTC; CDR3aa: CASSEPGALNEQFF
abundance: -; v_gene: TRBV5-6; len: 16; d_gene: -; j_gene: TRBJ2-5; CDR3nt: TGTGCCAGCAGCTTGGGAGGGCGAGGCGATCCAGAGACCCAGTACTTC; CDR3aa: CASSLGGRGDPETQYF
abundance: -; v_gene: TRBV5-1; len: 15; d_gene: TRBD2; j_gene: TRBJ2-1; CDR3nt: TGCGCCAGCAAAAGGCCGGGACTAGCGGGGGCCGAGCAGTTCTTC; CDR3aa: CASKRPGLAGAEQFF
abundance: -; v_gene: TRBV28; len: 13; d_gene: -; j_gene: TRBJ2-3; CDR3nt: TGTGCCAGCAATAGTCCTCGCACAGATACGCAGTATTTT; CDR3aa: CASNSPRTDTQYF
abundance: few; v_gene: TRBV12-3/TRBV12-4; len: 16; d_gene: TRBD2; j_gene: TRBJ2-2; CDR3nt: TGTGCCAGCAGCCGGGGTAGCGGGGGAGGCACCGGGGAGCTGTTTTTT; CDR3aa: CASSRGSGGGTGELFF
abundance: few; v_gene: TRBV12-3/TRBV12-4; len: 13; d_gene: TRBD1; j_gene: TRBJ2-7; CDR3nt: TGTGCCAGCAGCGGGGACAGCTCCTACGAGCAGTACTTC; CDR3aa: CASSGDSSYEQYF
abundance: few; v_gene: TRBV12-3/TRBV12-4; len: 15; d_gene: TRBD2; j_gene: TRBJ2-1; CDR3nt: TGTGCCAGCAGTTTCCGACTGAGTAGCGGGGAATCCAAGTTCTTC; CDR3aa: CASSFRLSSGESKFF
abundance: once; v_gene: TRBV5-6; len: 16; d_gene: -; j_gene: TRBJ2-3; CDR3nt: TGTGCCAGCAGCTTGGTATCGGGGCCCGCCGTGGATACGCAGTATTTT; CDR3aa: CASSLVSGPAVDTQYF
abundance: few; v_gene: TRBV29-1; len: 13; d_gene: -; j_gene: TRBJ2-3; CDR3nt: TGCAGCGTTACGACAGTTAACACAGATACGCAGTATTTT; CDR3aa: CSVTTVNTDTQYF
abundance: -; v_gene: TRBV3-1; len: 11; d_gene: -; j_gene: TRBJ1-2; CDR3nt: TGTGCCAGCAGCCAAGACGGTGGCTACACCTTC; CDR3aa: CASSQDGGYTF
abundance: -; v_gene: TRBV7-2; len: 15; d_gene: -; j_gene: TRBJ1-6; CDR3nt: TGTGCCAGCAGCGTATCTAGCGCCAATGGTTCACCCCTCCACTTT; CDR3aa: CASSVSSANGSPLHF
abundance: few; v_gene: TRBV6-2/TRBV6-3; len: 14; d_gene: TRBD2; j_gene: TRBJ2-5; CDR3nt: TGTGCCAGCAGTTACGCGGGCGGGGGTGAGACCCAGTACTTC; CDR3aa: CASSYAGGGETQYF
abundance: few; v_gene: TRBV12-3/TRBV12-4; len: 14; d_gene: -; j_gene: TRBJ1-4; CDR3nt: TGTGCCAGCAGTTTTGCAGCAACTAATGAAAAACTGTTTTTT; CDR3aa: CASSFAATNEKLFF
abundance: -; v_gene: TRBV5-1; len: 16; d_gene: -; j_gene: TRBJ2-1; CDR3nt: TGCGCCAGCAGCTTGTTGGGGCAGGGCTCCTACAATGAGCAGTTCTTC; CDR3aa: CASSLLGQGSYNEQFF